This passage covers 8 T cell receptor beta chains from one sample sequenced in a study of T cell repertoires in cytomegalovirus infection (dated by TCRdb to the late 2010s). TCRdb records Illumina HiSeq 1500 as the sequencer. TCRdb reprocessed the public reads (quality trimming at Q25 with fastp, clone calling with MiXCR) and kept in-frame beta chains. Rows with one shared CDR3 protein collapse into an entry with the most common genes and DNA. Within this sample are roughly 280,000 distinct CDR3 sequences, with approximately 8.3% of them counted one time only. Roughly 15% of the sample lies in the top ten. The sequencing sample was made of PBMCs. Every receptor here comes from a human donor in good health (CMV status not recorded). Some clones in this sample may be carry-over from other donors' samples.

Many counts were recorded for this clonotype. J is TRBJ2-7 and V is TRBV10-3; 11 positions agree with TRBD2. The junction had 4 bases not matched to a gene; V was cut back by 4 bases and J by 5 bases. Germline V gives CDR1 ENHRY, CDR2 SYGVKD. The CDR3 contains 14 residues. CDR3 region: CAISVAGGPDEQYF. The CDR3 nucleotides read TGTGCCATCAGTGTAGCGGGAGGGCCCGACGAGCAGTACTTC.

This clonotype has more than one count but fewer than ten. V gene TRBV7-6 combines with J gene TRBJ2-2; a possible D gene is TRBD1 (5 bases). The germline V gene encodes CDR1 SGHVS and CDR2 FNYEAQ. V gave up 7 bases and J gave up 3 bases, with 12 bases separating them. The CDR3 loop spans 14 amino acids. In DNA, the CDR3 is TGTGCCAGCATCCCAGGGATAGACACCGGGGAGCTGTTTTTT. It translates to CASIPGIDTGELFF.

This clonotype was counted between two and nine times. J is TRBJ1-1 and V is TRBV6-5, with D unresolved. Germline-derived CDR1 and CDR2 are MNHEY and SVGAGI. The CDR3 extends over 13 amino acids. The V gene lost 4 bases and the J gene lost 3 bases, with 9 bases spanning the gap. CDR3 region: CASSSPRHTEAFF. For the CDR3, the DNA is TGTGCCAGCAGTTCCCCTCGACACACTGAAGCTTTCTTT.

This clonotype was seen more than once but under ten times. The chain couples TRBV6-8 to TRBJ1-2, with 9 bases that match TRBD1. Germline assignment: CDR1 MNHGY and CDR2 SAAAGT. There are 14 residues in the CDR3. Trimming removed 0 bases from V and 5 bases from J; junction bases left unmatched: 1. The CDR3 coding sequence is TGTGCCAGCAGTTACTCGGGACAGGGATATGGCTACACCTTC. Its protein is CASSYSGQGYGYTF.

This clonotype has a count of ten or more. The V and J genes are TRBV10-3 and TRBJ2-5; 7 bases agree with TRBD2. This CDR3 is built from 13 residues. The ends lost 8 bases at V and 0 bases at J; junction bases unmatched: 3. Germline V gives CDR1 ENHRY, CDR2 SYGVKD. CDR3 residues: CAIGGGDQETQYF. DNA of the CDR3: TGTGCCATCGGCGGGGGAGACCAAGAGACCCAGTACTTC.

This clonotype was seen ten or more times. The chain uses TRBV7-2 and TRBJ1-5; weak D call: TRBD1 (5 bases). The CDR3 runs 15 residues. Germline CDR1 reads SGHTA; CDR2 reads FQGNSA. Trimming stripped 2 bases from V and 2 bases from J, with 10 bases between. CDR3 amino acids: CASSLQGGGNQPQHF. CDR3 bases: TGTGCCAGCAGCTTACAGGGAGGAGGCAATCAGCCCCAGCATTTT. Using reference TRBV7-2 and TRBJ1-5 for the parts outside the CDR3, the full variable domain is GAGVSQSPSNKVTEKGKDVELRCDPISGHTALYWYRQSLGQGLEFLIYFQGNSAPDKSGLPSDRFSAERTGGSVSTLTIQRTQQEDSAVYLCASSLQGGGNQPQHFGDGTRLSIL.

This clonotype came up many times. The chain employs TRBV7-2 and TRBJ1-5; possibly TRBD1 for D (5 bases). The V end was cut by 2 bases, the J end by 2 bases, with 13 bases between. Germline V CDR1 and CDR2: SGHTA, FQGNSA. This CDR3 comprises 16 residues. The CDR3 region has the DNA TGTGCCAGCAGCTTATTCAGGGCTGGGGGCAATCAGCCCCAGCATTTT. Translation: CASSLFRAGGNQPQHF. Variable domain in full (rest from reference TRBV7-2 and TRBJ1-5): GAGVSQSPSNKVTEKGKDVELRCDPISGHTALYWYRQSLGQGLEFLIYFQGNSAPDKSGLPSDRFSAERTGGSVSTLTIQRTQQEDSAVYLCASSLFRAGGNQPQHFGDGTRLSIL.

The sample holds a few counts of this clonotype. The V gene is TRBV20-1, the J gene TRBJ1-2, with unresolved D. The V and J ends lost 3 bases and 4 bases respectively, with 15 bases between them. Germline V lookup: CDR1 DFQATT, CDR2 SNEGSKA (reference sequence). The CDR3 is 14 residues long. Here the CDR3 DNA reads TGCAGTGCTAGTCGTAACAATCGTCCCTATGGCTACACCTTC. This translates into CSASRNNRPYGYTF.